The 31 T cell receptor beta chains below were found in one sample sequenced in a study of breast tumors, draining lymph nodes, adjacent tissues. TCRdb used MiXCR to reprocess the multiplex PCR reads, holding one entry per CDR3 protein. The table lists fewer than 15,000 distinct CDR3 sequences, around 50% of them singletons. The sequenced sample consisted of tumor-adjacent breast tissue. The receptors stem from a female donor with breast cancer. Some clones in this sample may be carry-over from other donors' samples.

J is TRBJ2-1 and V is TRBV12-3 or TRBV12-4; 8 bases fit TRBD1. There are 14 residues in the CDR3. V trimming: 5 bases; J trimming: 4 bases; junction bases outside the gene matches: 4. The CDR3 is CASSQGAFYNEQFF. The CDR3 region has the DNA TGTGCCAGCAGTCAGGGGGCCTTTTACAATGAGCAGTTCTTC.

The table lists this clonotype with many counts. A read error is possible here, since a much larger clone lies one base away. The J gene is TRBJ2-1, the V gene TRBV6-6; D is uncertain. The CDR3 loop spans 11 amino acids. V dropped 5 bases and J dropped 6 bases, with 5 bases sitting between them. CDR1 is MNHNY and CDR2 is SVGAGI in the germline V gene (reference sequence). CDR3 amino acids: CASSPLNEQFF. CDR3 in DNA: TGTGCCAGCAGTCCTCTCAATGAGCAGTTCTTC.

This chain connects TRBV20-1 to TRBJ2-7, with TRBD2 matching over 13 bases. The CDR3 extends over 19 amino acids. Germline CDR1 DFQATT, CDR2 SNEGSKA (reference sequence). Trimming cost V 1 base and J 6 bases; bases outside gene matches: 18. The CDR3 DNA reads as TGCAGTGCTAGAGGGACCTCCCAGGGGGTTGGGACTAGCGGGACCGAGCAGTACTTC. It yields the protein CSARGTSQGVGTSGTEQYF.

The V call is TRBV24-1, the J call TRBJ2-1; 9 bases are a match to TRBD2. The germline gives CDR1 KGHDR, CDR2 SFDVKD. CDR3 length: 15 residues. J gave up 9 bases and V 5 bases, and 10 bases lay outside the gene matches. The CDR3 nucleotides read TGTGCCACCAGTGCTGGGAGCGGGAGGTCAGGTGAGCAGTTCTTC. Its protein product is CATSAGSGRSGEQFF.

CDR3 in DNA: TGCAGTGGATCCGACCGTCAAAGGGGTGGCTACACCTTC. Translation: CSGSDRQRGGYTF. The V and J genes are TRBV20-1 and TRBJ1-2, with D possibly matching TRBD1 (5 bases). V was shortened by 7 bases and J by 7 bases, with 19 bases between the two germline ends. The CDR3 is made up of 13 amino acids. CDR1 and CDR2 from the germline V gene are DFQATT and SNEGSKA (reference sequence).

The chain joins TRBV3-1 to TRBJ1-1, with 10 positions matching TRBD1. V shed 0 bases, J shed 4 bases, and the junction held 11 bases outside the gene matches. Germline-derived CDR1 and CDR2 are LGHDT and YNNKEL (reference sequence). The CDR3 has 18 residues. The CDR3 sequence: CASSQEMGQGIVGTEAFF. CDR3 nucleotide sequence: TGTGCCAGCAGCCAAGAAATGGGACAGGGGATTGTCGGCACTGAAGCTTTCTTT.

Concerning this clonotype itself: This CDR3 is missing its conserved last phenylalanine or tryptophan, likely due to a read error. No DNA is shown, since the ends of the CDR3 on it are uncertain; the CDR3 is the one TCRdb lists. The chain links TRBV24-1 to TRBJ1-2; the DNA was not compared with TRBD1, the D call given in the table. The CDR3 is 17 residues long, counting both termini. Looked up from germline, CDR1 is KGHDR and CDR2 is SFDVKD. CDR3 region: CATSDSHRGQGPNGNPS.

The V gene is TRBV9, the J gene TRBJ1-4; 8 bases map to TRBD1. From germline, CDR1 is SGDLS and CDR2 YYNGEE. The CDR3 length is 15 residues. V shed 4 bases, J shed 5 bases, and the junction held 7 bases outside the gene matches. CDR3 nucleotides: TGTGCCAGCAGCCCGTGGGACAGGAAAAATGAAAAACTGTTTTTT. Translation: CASSPWDRKNEKLFF.

This clonotype is medium-sized within its sample. The chain carries TRBV4-2 and TRBJ1-2, with 10 nucleotides matching TRBD1. V dropped 4 bases and J dropped 6; count of bases not matched to a gene: 8. The CDR3 is 15 residues long. From germline, CDR1 is LGHNA and CDR2 YNFKEQ. CDR3 coding DNA: TGTGCCAGCAGCCTTCTGGGGACAGGGGAAGATGGCTACACCTTC. It encodes CASSLLGTGEDGYTF.

The chain joins TRBV2 to TRBJ1-5; D is ambiguous. The germline CDR1 and CDR2 sequences are SNHLY and FYNNEI. This CDR3 has 13 amino acids. V was clipped by 0 bases and J by 7 bases, with 7 bases between them. CDR3 loop: CASSEALWQPQHF. Written as DNA, the CDR3 is TGTGCCAGCAGTGAAGCTTTGTGGCAGCCCCAGCATTTT.

This clonotype occurred many times. Given a much more abundant clone one base away, this may be a read error. V gene TRBV20-1 combines with J gene TRBJ2-7; D possibly uses TRBD1 or TRBD2 (5 bases each). V was pared by 0 bases and J by 2 bases, with 14 bases between. This CDR3 has 15 amino acids. Germline V gives CDR1 DFQATT, CDR2 SNEGSKA (reference sequence). CDR3 DNA sequence: TGCAGTGCTAGAGACCTCCGGGGCCGCGCCTACGAGCAGTACTTC. Amino acids: CSARDLRGRAYEQYF.

This clonotype rates as medium-sized. V and J are TRBV2 and TRBJ2-7; D may be TRBD2 (6 bases). From germline, CDR1 is SNHLY and CDR2 FYNNEI. This CDR3 region has 14 residues. V dropped 8 bases and J dropped 5 bases, with 19 bases sitting between them. The CDR3 nucleotides are TGTGCCAGCGCCCCAAGCGGAGGGATCAACGAGCAGTACTTC. Translation gives CASAPSGGINEQYF.

This chain joins TRBV29-1 and TRBJ2-6, with 8 bases fitting TRBD1. The germline CDR1 and CDR2 sequences are SQVTM and ANQGSEA. Unmatched junction bases numbered 9, after V lost 5 bases and J lost 0 bases. This CDR3 has 17 amino acids. DNA for the CDR3: TGCAGCGTTCGTACGACAGGGGCCACCTCTGGGGCCAACGTCCTGACTTTC. Translated: CSVRTTGATSGANVLTF.

This clonotype was seen once. The rearrangement joins TRBV20-1 to TRBJ1-2; no clear D. CDR1 is DFQATT, CDR2 SNEGSKA, per germline (reference sequence). This CDR3 comprises 13 residues. Trimming took 3 bases from V and 11 from J, leaving 19 bases between them. DNA of the CDR3: TGCAGTGCTAGGGGTGGCGGAGCTAGCGGGTACACCTTC. It specifies CSARGGGASGYTF.

This clonotype was seen at least ten times. V and J are TRBV18 and TRBJ2-2, with 9 bases lining up with TRBD1. The CDR3 is 16 residues long. Germline CDR1 reads KGHSH; CDR2 reads LQKENI. The ends lost 4 bases at V and 4 bases at J; junction bases unmatched: 7. The CDR3: CASSRLQGAPTGELFF. The CDR3 nucleotides read TGTGCCAGCTCACGGCTACAGGGGGCGCCCACCGGGGAGCTGTTTTTT.

Sample share makes this clonotype medium-sized (0.01 to 0.1%). The chain has TRBV7-2 and TRBJ1-2, with 7 bases identical to TRBD1. This CDR3 has 15 residues. V lost 1 base and J lost 9; bases outside the gene matches: 11. CDR1 is SGHTA and CDR2 is FQGNSA in the germline V gene. CDR3 in DNA: TGTGCCAGCAGCTTAGAGGCACAGGGGATGGTGAGCTACACCTTC. Its protein product is CASSLEAQGMVSYTF.

This clonotype was seen at least ten times. The rearrangement uses TRBV29-1 and TRBJ1-1; D might be TRBD1 (5 bases). The CDR3 is 13 amino acids. With 5 bases removed from V and 1 base from J, the gap between germline ends came to 11 bases. Germline CDR1 is SQVTM and CDR2 is ANQGSEA. DNA for the CDR3: TGCAGCGTTATGGGACGAGCGAACACTGAAGCTTTCTTT. It encodes CSVMGRANTEAFF.

The chain has TRBV19 and TRBJ2-3; maybe TRBD1 (5 bases). The CDR3 has 14 amino acids. Germline lookup yields CDR1 LNHDA and CDR2 SQIVND (reference sequence). The V gene lost 1 base and the J gene lost 6 bases, with 11 bases spanning the gap. In nucleotides, the CDR3 is TGTGCCAGTAGTATAGTGGGCAGGGCGGATACGCAGTATTTT. Translation: CASSIVGRADTQYF.

Details on this clonotype: The conserved closing phenylalanine or tryptophan is absent in this CDR3, likely reflecting a read error. J is TRBJ1-2 and V is TRBV6-2 or TRBV6-3, with 8 bases lining up with TRBD1. Germline CDR1 is MNHEY and CDR2 is SVGEGT. The CDR3 has 16 residues. V was clipped by 4 bases and J by 4 bases; unmatched bases: 11. This chain's CDR3 is CASSFSGTGDSYGYTL. As DNA, the CDR3 is TGTGCCAGCAGTTTCTCCGGGACAGGAGATAGCTATGGCTACACCCTC.

The chain uses TRBV5-5 and TRBJ2-1; 9 bases align to TRBD2. The trim removed 4 bases at V and 10 bases at J, leaving 18 bases unmatched. Germline V gives CDR1 SGHKS, CDR2 YYEKEE (reference sequence). This CDR3 has 17 residues. The CDR3 DNA reads as TGTGCCAGCAGCGAAGAGGGGGTTGGGACTAGCTTAGGAGAGCAGTTCTTC. Translation: CASSEEGVGTSLGEQFF.

This clonotype is medium-sized within its sample. This chain uses TRBV5-8 with TRBJ2-7; D is possibly TRBD1 (6 bases). CDR1 and CDR2 (germline): SGHTS, YDEGEE. V dropped 0 bases and J dropped 3 bases, with 7 bases sitting between them. The CDR3 totals 13 residues. The CDR3 protein is CASSLEQGYEQYF. Written as DNA, the CDR3 is TGTGCCAGCAGCTTGGAACAGGGCTACGAGCAGTACTTC.

The chain uses TRBV7-2 and TRBJ1-2; D is unclear. The germline V gene encodes CDR1 SGHTA and CDR2 FQGNSA. The CDR3 is made up of 16 amino acids. The V and J ends lost 1 base and 8 bases respectively, with 20 bases between them. Here the CDR3 DNA reads TGTGCCAGCAGCTTAGAGAAACTGGCGGTGCTTGGGGGCTACACCTTC. Protein product: CASSLEKLAVLGGYTF.

This clonotype was seen a handful of times. In DNA, the CDR3 is TGTGCCAGCAGGGGACATAGCGGGAGAGGCAATGAGCAGTTCTTC. This codes for CASRGHSGRGNEQFF. The gene calls are TRBV6-4 and TRBJ2-1; TRBD2 aligns across 9 bases. From germline, CDR1 is MRHNA and CDR2 SNTAGT. The CDR3 runs to 15 residues. J was trimmed by 6 bases and V by 6 bases; bases with no gene match: 9.

V gene TRBV13 combines with J gene TRBJ2-7, with 11 bases identical to TRBD2. There are 17 residues in the CDR3. Germline V CDR1 and CDR2: PRHDT, FYEKMQ (reference sequence). V lost 8 bases to trimming and J lost 3 bases; unmatched junction nucleotides: 15. CDR3 region: CASGEEGVGTSGYEQYF. As DNA, the CDR3 is TGTGCCAGCGGCGAAGAGGGGGTTGGGACTAGCGGCTACGAGCAGTACTTC.

This clonotype was seen repeatedly, ten times or more. This may stem from a read error, because a much larger clone lies one nucleotide away. The rearrangement uses TRBV11-3 and TRBJ2-5; weak D call: TRBD1 (6 bases). CDR1 and CDR2 (germline): SGHNT, YENEEA. Trimming cost V 5 bases and J 7 bases, with 14 bases left between them. This CDR3 is 13 amino acids long. CDR3 loop: CASSLSVGATQYF. Here the CDR3 DNA reads TGTGCCAGCAGCCTGAGCGTGGGGGCGACCCAGTACTTC.

This clonotype has ten or more counts. The CDR3 DNA follows: TGTGCCAGCAGCCCCTCACTTCATTCCTACAATGAGCAGTTCTTC. Its protein product is CASSPSLHSYNEQFF. The chain employs TRBV7-2 and TRBJ2-1; unclear D gene. Germline V gene lookup returns CDR1 SGHTA and CDR2 FQGNSA. The CDR3 length is 15 residues. Trimming removed 5 bases at V and 1 base at J, with 12 bases between.

The V call is TRBV6-6, the J call TRBJ1-2, with 8 positions matching TRBD1. The CDR3 contains 16 residues. Germline values: CDR1 MNHNY, CDR2 SVGAGI (reference sequence). Unmatched junction bases numbered 11, after V lost 6 bases and J lost 2 bases. The CDR3 nucleotides are TGTGCCAGCAGCAATTCAGGGGGCAGCTCCAACTATGGCTACACCTTC. This gives the protein CASSNSGGSSNYGYTF.

The chain uses TRBV2 and TRBJ2-2; D ambiguous. In germline, CDR1 is SNHLY, CDR2 FYNNEI. This CDR3 contains 12 residues. Trimming pared 4 bases from V and 7 bases from J, leaving 7 bases between. The CDR3 DNA is TGTGCCAGCAGTGGGAGTGGCGGGGAGCTGTTTTTT. Translated: CASSGSGGELFF. The full variable domain, its missing parts supplied by reference TRBV2 and TRBJ2-2, is EPEVTQTPSHQVTQMGQEVILRCVPISNHLYFYWYRQILGQKVEFLVSFYNNEISEKSEIFDDQFSVERPDGSNFTLKIRSTKLEDSAMYFCASSGSGGELFFGEGSRLTVL.

The V gene is TRBV5-1, the J gene TRBJ2-3; the match to TRBD1 covers 11 bases. In germline, CDR1 is SGHRS, CDR2 YFSETQ. The CDR3 extends over 14 amino acids. After removal of 4 bases from V and 7 bases from J, the junction contained 5 bases not matched to a gene. CDR3 loop: CASSIGQGAYTQYF. CDR3 nucleotides: TGCGCCAGCAGCATAGGACAGGGGGCTTATACGCAGTATTTT.

The rearrangement links TRBV3-1 to TRBJ2-3; D is unclear. CDR1 LGHDT and CDR2 YNNKEL come from the germline V gene (reference sequence). Trimming took off 4 bases at V and 0 bases at J, with 8 bases between the two ends. The CDR3 totals 14 residues. CDR3 sequence reads: CASSPPFSTDTQYF. The CDR3, as DNA: TGTGCCAGCAGCCCCCCGTTCAGCACAGATACGCAGTATTTT.

The V gene is TRBV9, the J gene TRBJ2-3; TRBD2 aligns across 10 bases. Germline values: CDR1 SGDLS, CDR2 YYNGEE. This CDR3 has 13 residues. V dropped 7 bases and J dropped 6; count of bases not matched to a gene: 5. The CDR3 here is CASGLAVYDTQYF. CDR3 coding DNA: TGTGCCAGCGGACTAGCGGTGTACGATACGCAGTATTTT.